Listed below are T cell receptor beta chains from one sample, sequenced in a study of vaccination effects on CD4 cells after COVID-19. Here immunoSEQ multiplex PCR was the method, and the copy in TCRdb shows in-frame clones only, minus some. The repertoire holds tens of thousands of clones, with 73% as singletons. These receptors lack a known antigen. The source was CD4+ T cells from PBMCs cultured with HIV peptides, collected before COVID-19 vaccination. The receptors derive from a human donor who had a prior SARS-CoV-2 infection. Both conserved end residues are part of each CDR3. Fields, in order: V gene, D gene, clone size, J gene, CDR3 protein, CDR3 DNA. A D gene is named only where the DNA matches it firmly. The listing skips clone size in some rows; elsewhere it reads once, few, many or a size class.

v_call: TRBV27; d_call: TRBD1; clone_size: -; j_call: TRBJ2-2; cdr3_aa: CASSLLNRGPGELFF; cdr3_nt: TGTGCCAGCAGTTTATTAAACAGGGGACCCGGGGAGCTGTTTTTT
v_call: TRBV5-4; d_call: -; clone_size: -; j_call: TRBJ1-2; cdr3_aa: CASSFQNYGYTF; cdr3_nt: TGTGCCAGCAGCTTCCAGAACTATGGCTACACCTTC
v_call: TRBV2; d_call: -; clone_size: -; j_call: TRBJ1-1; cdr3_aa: CASNRESEAFF; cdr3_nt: TGTGCCAGCAACAGGGAGTCTGAAGCTTTCTTT
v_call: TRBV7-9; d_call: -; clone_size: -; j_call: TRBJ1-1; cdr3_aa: CASSSPWGSGSEAFF; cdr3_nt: TGTGCCAGCAGCTCCCCATGGGGTAGTGGGTCTGAAGCTTTCTTT
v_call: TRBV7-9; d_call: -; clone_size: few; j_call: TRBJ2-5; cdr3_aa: CASSFQDRETQYF; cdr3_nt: TGTGCCAGCAGCTTTCAGGATAGAGAGACCCAGTACTTC
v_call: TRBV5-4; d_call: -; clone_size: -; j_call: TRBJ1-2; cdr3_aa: CASSWGQDNYGYTF; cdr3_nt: TGTGCCAGCAGCTGGGGACAAGACAACTATGGCTACACCTTC
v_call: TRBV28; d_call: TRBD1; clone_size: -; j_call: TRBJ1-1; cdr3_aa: CASSYRDTGTGVTEAFF; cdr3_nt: TGTGCCAGCAGCTACCGTGACACCGGGACAGGGGTCACTGAAGCTTTCTTT
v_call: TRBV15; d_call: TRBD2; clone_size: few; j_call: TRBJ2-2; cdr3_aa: CATSMGLGTSDTGELFF; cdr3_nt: TGTGCCACCAGCATGGGACTAGGTACCTCCGACACCGGGGAGCTGTTTTTT
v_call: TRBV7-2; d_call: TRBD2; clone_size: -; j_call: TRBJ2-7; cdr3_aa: CASSLGLAGGRQYF; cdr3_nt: TGTGCCAGCAGCTTAGGACTAGCGGGTGGAAGGCAGTACTTC
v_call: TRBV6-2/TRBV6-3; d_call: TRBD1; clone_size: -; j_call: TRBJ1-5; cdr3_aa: CASSRQGAEQPQHF; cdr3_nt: TGTGCCAGCAGCCGACAGGGGGCAGAGCAGCCCCAGCATTTT
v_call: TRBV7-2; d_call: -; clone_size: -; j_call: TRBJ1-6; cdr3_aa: CASSLRGPEWGNSPLHF; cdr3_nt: TGTGCCAGCAGCTTACGGGGGCCAGAATGGGGTAATTCACCCCTCCACTTT
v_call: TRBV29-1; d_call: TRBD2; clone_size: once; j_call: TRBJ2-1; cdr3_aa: CSVEGGRGGTYNEQFF; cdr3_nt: TGCAGCGTTGAAGGGGGACGGGGGGGCACGTACAATGAGCAGTTCTTC
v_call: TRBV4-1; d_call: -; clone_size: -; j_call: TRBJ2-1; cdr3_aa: CASSRGPEYNEQFF; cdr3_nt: TGCGCCAGCAGCCGGGGCCCGGAATACAATGAGCAGTTCTTC
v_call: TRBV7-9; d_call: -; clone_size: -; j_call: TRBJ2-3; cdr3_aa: CASKVASTDTQYF; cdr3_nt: TGTGCCAGCAAGGTTGCTAGCACAGATACGCAGTATTTT
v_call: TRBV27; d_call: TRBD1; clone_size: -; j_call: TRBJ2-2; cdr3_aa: CASRPQGVRTGELFF; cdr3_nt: TGTGCCAGCCGCCCACAGGGGGTACGAACCGGGGAGCTGTTTTTT
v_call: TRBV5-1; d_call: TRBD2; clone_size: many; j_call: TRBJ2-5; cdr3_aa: CASSLSSGTQETQYF; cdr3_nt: TGCGCCAGCAGCCTGTCTAGCGGGACTCAAGAGACCCAGTACTTC
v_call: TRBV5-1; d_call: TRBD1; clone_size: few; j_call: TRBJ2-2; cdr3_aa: CASSWTGDTGELFF; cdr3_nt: TGCGCCAGCAGCTGGACAGGGGACACCGGGGAGCTGTTTTTT
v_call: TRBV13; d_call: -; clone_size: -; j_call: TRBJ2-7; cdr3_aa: CASSLGDETYEQYF; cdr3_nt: TGTGCCAGCAGTCTAGGGGACGAGACCTACGAGCAGTACTTC
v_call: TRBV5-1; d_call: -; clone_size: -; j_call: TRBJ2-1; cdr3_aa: CASSKQGGDNEQFF; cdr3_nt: TGCGCCAGCAGCAAACAGGGAGGAGACAATGAGCAGTTCTTC
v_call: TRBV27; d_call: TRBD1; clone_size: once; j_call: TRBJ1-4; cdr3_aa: CASSLHTGGAGEKLFF; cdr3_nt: TGTGCCAGCAGTTTACACACAGGGGGCGCGGGGGAAAAACTGTTTTTT
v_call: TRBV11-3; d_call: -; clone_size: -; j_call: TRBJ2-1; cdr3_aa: CASSLGGRVYEQFF; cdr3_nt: TGTGCCAGCAGTTTAGGGGGGAGGGTGTATGAGCAGTTCTTC
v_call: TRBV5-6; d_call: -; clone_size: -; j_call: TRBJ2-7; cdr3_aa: CASSKTRLSYEQYF; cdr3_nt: TGTGCCAGCAGCAAGACCCGCCTGAGTTACGAGCAGTACTTC
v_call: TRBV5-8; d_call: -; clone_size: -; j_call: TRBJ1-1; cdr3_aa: CASSFGQPNTEAFF; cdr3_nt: TGTGCCAGCAGCTTCGGACAGCCGAACACTGAAGCTTTCTTT
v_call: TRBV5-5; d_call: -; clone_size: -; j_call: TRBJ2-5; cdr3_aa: CASSLDGGETQYF; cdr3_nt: TGTGCCAGCAGCTTGGACGGAGGAGAGACCCAGTACTTC
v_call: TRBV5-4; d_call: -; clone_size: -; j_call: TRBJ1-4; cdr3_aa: CASSRDGGSTREKLFF; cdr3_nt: TGTGCCAGCAGTAGAGACGGGGGCTCGACCCGGGAAAAACTGTTTTTT